This TCR beta chain was sequenced for a study of tumor-infiltrating lymphocytes in primary liver carcinoma. About the research overall: The study enrolled male and female patients aged 30 to 69 years.

Using a constant-region primer together with ProtoScript II reverse transcriptase, TCR beta cDNA was made from approximately 500 ng of total RNA. Nested multiplex PCR, run for three rounds with slightly modified ARM-PCR, yielded TCR beta libraries. Using its own MiXCR run on the multiplex PCR reads, TCRdb lists one record per CDR3 protein. The table includes around 37,000 distinct CDR3 sequences, about 75% detected once. Both RNA and DNA were isolated together from approximately 20-30 mg of bulk tissue that had not been sorted. Patients had primary liver carcinoma treated by surgical resection. Comment on this clonotype: As yet, its antigen is unknown. The CDR3 end shows no conserved phenylalanine or tryptophan, and so a read error is likely. The DNA is omitted, as the CDR3 cannot be located on it reliably, and the CDR3 follows TCRdb's listing.

Study results and limitations: Tumor top-250-clone fractions significantly exceeded those of blood (p = 0.039). Tumor region pairs overlapped more than did tumor-adjacent and tumor-blood pairs.

The sample taken for sequencing was tumor-adjacent normal liver tissue. This receptor was identified in a man between 40 and 49 years old with primary liver carcinoma and hepatitis B virus infection.

CDR3 protein: CASSQDALWAPYNEQLL. J is TRBJ2-1 and V is TRBV14; the table's D call, TRBD2, was not checked against the DNA. Germline-derived CDR1 and CDR2 are SGHDN and FVKESK. The CDR3 is 17 amino acids in total, end residues counted.